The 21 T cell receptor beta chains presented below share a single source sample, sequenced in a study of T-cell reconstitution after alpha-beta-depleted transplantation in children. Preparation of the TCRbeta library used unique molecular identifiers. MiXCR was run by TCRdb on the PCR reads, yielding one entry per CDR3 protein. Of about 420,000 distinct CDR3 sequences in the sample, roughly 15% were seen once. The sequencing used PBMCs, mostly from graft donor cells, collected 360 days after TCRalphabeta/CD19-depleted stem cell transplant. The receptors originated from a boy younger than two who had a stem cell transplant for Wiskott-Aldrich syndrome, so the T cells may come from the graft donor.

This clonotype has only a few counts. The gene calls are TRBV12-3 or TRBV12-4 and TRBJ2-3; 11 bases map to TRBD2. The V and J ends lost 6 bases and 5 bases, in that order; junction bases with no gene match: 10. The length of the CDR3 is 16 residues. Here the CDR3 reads CASSLGGLADLDTQYF. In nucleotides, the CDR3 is TGTGCCAGCAGCCTAGGGGGACTAGCGGACTTAGATACGCAGTATTTT.

This chain's CDR3 is CSARLTEYYGYTF. CDR3 coding DNA: TGCAGTGCTAGACTGACGGAGTACTATGGCTACACCTTC. The chain couples TRBV20-1 to TRBJ1-2; the D is unclear. Trimming left V 2 bases short and J 3 bases short, with 10 bases between. The CDR3 has 13 amino acids. The germline V gene has CDR1 DFQATT and CDR2 SNEGSKA (reference sequence).

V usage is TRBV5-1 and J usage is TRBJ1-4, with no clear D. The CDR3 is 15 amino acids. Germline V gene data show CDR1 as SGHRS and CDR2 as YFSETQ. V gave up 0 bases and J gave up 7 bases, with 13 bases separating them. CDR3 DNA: TGCGCCAGCAGCTTGGGGGGTTCGCCTGTTGAAAAACTGTTTTTT. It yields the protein CASSLGGSPVEKLFF.

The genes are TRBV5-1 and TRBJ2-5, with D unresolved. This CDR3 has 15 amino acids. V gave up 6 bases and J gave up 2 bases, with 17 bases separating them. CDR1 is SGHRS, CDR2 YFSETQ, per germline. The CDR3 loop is CASTSEGWHQETQYF. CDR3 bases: TGCGCCAGCACCTCCGAAGGCTGGCATCAAGAGACCCAGTACTTC.

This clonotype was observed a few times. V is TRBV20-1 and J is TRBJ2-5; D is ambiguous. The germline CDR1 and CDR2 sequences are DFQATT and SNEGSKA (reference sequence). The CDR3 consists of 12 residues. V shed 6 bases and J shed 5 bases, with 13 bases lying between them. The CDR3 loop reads CSAKDGYETQYF. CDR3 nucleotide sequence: TGCAGTGCAAAGGACGGGTATGAGACCCAGTACTTC.

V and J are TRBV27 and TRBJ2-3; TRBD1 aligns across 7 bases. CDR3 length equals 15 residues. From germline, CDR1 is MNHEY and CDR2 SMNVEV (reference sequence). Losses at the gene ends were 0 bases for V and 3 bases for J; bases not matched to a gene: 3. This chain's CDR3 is CASSLSGTATDTQYF. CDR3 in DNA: TGTGCCAGCAGTTTATCCGGGACAGCAACAGATACGCAGTATTTT.

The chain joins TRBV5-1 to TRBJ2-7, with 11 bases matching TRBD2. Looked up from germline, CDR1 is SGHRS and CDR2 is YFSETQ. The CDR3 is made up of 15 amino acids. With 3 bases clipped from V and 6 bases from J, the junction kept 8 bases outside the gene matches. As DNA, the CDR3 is TGCGCCAGCAGCTCCGCACTAGCGGGAGTTTCCGAGCAGTACTTC. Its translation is CASSSALAGVSEQYF. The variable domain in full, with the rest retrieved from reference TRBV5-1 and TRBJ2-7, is KAGVTQTPRYLIKTRGQQVTLSCSPISGHRSVSWYQQTPGQGLQFLFEYFSETQRNKGNFPGRFSGRQFSNSRSEMNVSTLELGDSALYLCASSSALAGVSEQYFGPGTRLTVT.

In DNA, the CDR3 is TGTGCCAGCAGCTTAATCCGTTCCTACAATGAGCAGTTCTTC. It yields the protein CASSLIRSYNEQFF. The chain carries TRBV7-9 and TRBJ2-1; D not certain. Trimming removed 2 bases from V and 1 base from J, with 6 bases in between. Looked up from germline, CDR1 is SEHNR and CDR2 is FQNEAQ (reference sequence). The CDR3 contains 14 residues. Based on the CDR3 plus reference TRBV7-9 and TRBJ2-1, the full variable domain is DTGVSQNPRHKITKRGQNVTFRCDPISEHNRLYWYRQTLGQGPEFLTYFQNEAQLEKSRLLSDRFSAERPKGSFSTLEIQRTEQGDSAMYLCASSLIRSYNEQFFGPGTRLTVL.

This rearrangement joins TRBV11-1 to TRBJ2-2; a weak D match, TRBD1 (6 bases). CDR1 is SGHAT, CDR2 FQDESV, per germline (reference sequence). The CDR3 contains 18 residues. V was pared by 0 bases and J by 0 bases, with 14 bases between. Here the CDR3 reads CASSLASYRDANTGELFF. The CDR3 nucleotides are TGTGCCAGCAGCTTAGCGTCTTACAGGGACGCGAACACCGGGGAGCTGTTTTTT.

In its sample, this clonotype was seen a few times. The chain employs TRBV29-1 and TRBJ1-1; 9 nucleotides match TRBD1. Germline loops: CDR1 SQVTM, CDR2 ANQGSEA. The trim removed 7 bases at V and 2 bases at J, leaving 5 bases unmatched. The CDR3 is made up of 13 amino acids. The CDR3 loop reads CSGKTGGNTEAFF. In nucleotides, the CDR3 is TGCAGCGGGAAGACAGGGGGAAACACTGAAGCTTTCTTT.

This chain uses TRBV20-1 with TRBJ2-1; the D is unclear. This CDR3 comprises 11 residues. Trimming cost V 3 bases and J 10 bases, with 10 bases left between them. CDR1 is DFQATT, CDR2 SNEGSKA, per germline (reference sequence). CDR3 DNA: TGCAGTGCTAGTATAGGGCGGGAGCAGTTCTTC. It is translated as CSASIGREQFF.

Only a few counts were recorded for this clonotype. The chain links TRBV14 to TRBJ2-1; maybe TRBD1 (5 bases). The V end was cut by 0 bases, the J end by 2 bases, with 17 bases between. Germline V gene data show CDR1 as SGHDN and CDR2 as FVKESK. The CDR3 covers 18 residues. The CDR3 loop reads CASSQEPHRGPTYNEQFF. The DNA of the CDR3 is TGTGCCAGCAGCCAAGAACCCCATAGGGGCCCCACCTACAATGAGCAGTTCTTC.

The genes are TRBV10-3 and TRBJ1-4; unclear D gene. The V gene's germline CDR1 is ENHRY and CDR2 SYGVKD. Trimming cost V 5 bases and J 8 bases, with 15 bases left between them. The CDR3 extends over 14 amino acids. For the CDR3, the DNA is TGTGCCATCAGTTCAGTACACGAGGGAGAAAAACTGTTTTTT. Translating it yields CAISSVHEGEKLFF.

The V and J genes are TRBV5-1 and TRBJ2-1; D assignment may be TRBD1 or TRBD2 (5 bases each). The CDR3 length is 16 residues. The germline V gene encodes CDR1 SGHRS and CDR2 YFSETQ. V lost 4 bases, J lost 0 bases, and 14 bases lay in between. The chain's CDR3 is CASSNYGGSSYNEQFF. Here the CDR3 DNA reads TGCGCCAGCAGCAACTATGGGGGAAGCTCCTACAATGAGCAGTTCTTC.

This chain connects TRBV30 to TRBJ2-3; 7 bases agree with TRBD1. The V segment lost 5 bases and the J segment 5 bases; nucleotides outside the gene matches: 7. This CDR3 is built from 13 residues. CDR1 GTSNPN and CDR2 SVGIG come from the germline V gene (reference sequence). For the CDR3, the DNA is TGTGCCTGGGACGGACAGGTCGGAGATACGCAGTATTTT. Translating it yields CAWDGQVGDTQYF.

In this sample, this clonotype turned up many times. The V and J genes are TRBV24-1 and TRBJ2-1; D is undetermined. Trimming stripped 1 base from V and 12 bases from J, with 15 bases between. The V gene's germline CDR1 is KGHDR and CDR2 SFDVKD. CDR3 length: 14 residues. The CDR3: CATSDLEPEGVQFF. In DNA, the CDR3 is TGTGCCACCAGTGATTTAGAACCCGAAGGTGTGCAGTTCTTC.

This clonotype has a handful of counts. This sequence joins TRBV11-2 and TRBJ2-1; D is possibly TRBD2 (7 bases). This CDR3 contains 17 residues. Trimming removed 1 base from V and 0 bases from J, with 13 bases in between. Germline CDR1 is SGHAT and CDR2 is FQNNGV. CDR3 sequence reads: CASSLVPGGRSYNEQFF. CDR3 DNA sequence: TGTGCCAGCAGCTTAGTCCCCGGGGGGCGCTCCTACAATGAGCAGTTCTTC. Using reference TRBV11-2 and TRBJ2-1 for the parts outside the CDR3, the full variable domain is EAGVAQSPRYKIIEKRQSVAFWCNPISGHATLYWYQQILGQGPKLLIQFQNNGVVDDSQLPKDRFSAERLKGVDSTLKIQPAKLEDSAVYLCASSLVPGGRSYNEQFFGPGTRLTVL.

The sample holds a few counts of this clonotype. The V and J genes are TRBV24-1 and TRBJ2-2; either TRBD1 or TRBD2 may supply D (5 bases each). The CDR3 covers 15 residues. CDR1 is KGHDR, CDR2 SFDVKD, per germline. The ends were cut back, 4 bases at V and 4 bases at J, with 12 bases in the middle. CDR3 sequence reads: CATSEPGPRTGELFF. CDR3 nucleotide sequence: TGTGCCACCAGTGAACCGGGACCGCGCACCGGGGAGCTGTTTTTT.

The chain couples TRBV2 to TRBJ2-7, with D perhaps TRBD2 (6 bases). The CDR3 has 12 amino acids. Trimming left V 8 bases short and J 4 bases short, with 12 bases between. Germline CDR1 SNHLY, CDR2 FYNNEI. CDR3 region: CASGRTMYEQYF. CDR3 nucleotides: TGTGCCAGCGGGAGGACTATGTACGAGCAGTACTTC.

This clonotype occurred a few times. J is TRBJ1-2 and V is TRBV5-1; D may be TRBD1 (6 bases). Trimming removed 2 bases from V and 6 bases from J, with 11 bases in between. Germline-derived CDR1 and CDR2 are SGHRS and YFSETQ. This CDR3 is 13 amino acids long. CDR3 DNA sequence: TGCGCCAGCAGCTTAGGACAGACTGATGGCTACACCTTC. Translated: CASSLGQTDGYTF.

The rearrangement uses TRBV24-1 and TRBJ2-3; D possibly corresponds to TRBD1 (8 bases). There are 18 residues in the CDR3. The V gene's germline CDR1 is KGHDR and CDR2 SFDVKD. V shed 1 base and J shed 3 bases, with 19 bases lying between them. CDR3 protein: CATSDFPGQGGSTDTQYF. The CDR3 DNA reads TGTGCCACCAGTGATTTCCCCGGACAGGGAGGGAGTACAGATACGCAGTATTTT.